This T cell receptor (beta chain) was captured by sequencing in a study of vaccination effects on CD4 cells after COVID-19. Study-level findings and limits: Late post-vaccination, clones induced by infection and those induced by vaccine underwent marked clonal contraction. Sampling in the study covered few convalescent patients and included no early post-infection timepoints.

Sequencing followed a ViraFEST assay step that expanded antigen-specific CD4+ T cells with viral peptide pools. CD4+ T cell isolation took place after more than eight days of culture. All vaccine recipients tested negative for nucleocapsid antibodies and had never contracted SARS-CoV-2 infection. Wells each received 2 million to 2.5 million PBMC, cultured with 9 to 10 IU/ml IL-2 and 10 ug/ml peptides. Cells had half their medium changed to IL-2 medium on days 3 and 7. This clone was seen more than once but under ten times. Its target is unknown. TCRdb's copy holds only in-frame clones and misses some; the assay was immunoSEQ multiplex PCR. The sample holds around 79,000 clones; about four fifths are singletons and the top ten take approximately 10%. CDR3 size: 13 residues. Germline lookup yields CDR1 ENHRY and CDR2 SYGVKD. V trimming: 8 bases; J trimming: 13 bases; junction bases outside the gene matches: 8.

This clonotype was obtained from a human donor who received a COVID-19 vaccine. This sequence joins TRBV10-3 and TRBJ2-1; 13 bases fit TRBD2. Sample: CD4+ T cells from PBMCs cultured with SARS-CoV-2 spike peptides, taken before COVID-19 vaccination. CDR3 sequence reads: CAIANGLAGDQFF. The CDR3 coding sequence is TGTGCCATCGCGAACGGACTAGCGGGGGACCAGTTCTTC.